The 15 T cell receptor beta chains given below trace back to one sample, sequenced in a study of spatial heterogeneity in lung cancer. TCRdb recomputed calls from the 5' RACE reads with MiXCR, one row per CDR3 protein. The repertoire holds about 50,000 distinct CDR3 sequences, with 6% to 9.5% as singletons. The time point was: sample taken at primary tumor resection. Unsorted whole RNA from tumor, nontumor lung or frozen PBMC underwent sequencing. The sample in question was PBMCs, obtained at surgery. Receptor source: a female donor with early-stage non-small cell lung cancer.

This clonotype was counted between two and nine times. This chain links TRBV18 with TRBJ2-5, with D possibly being TRBD2 (5 bases). V lost 3 bases to trimming and J lost 7 bases, with 18 bases between them. This CDR3 has 15 residues. Germline V gene lookup returns CDR1 KGHSH and CDR2 LQKENI. CDR3: CASSPKDFPGGTQYF. The CDR3 DNA follows: TGTGCCAGCTCACCTAAGGACTTTCCAGGTGGGACCCAGTACTTC.

Only a few counts were recorded for this clonotype. This sequence joins TRBV7-2 and TRBJ2-7; the D gene could be TRBD1 or TRBD2 (5 bases each). Germline CDR1 is SGHTA and CDR2 is FQGNSA. The CDR3 has 19 residues. With 3 bases removed from V and 1 base from J, the gap between germline ends came to 25 bases. CDR3 residues: CASSFIMNRGLASSYEQYF. For the CDR3, the DNA is TGTGCCAGCAGCTTCATCATGAATAGGGGTTTAGCGTCTTCCTACGAGCAGTACTTC.

This clonotype was seen a few times. V usage is TRBV6-5 and J usage is TRBJ1-1; 7 bases align to TRBD1. There are 12 residues in the CDR3. CDR1 MNHEY and CDR2 SVGAGI come from the germline V gene. V lost 8 bases and J lost 8; bases outside the gene matches: 8. CDR3 residues: CASGGADREAFF. The CDR3 nucleotides read TGTGCCAGCGGGGGGGCGGACAGGGAAGCTTTCTTT.

This sequence joins TRBV6-6 and TRBJ2-1, with TRBD1 matching 8 bases. The germline CDR1 and CDR2 sequences are MNHNY and SVGAGI (reference sequence). The CDR3 consists of 11 residues. After removal of 6 bases from V and 16 bases from J, the junction contained 8 bases not matched to a gene. The CDR3 spells CASSRQGSIFF. In DNA form, the CDR3 reads TGTGCCAGCAGCCGACAGGGGTCGATTTTCTTC.

This sequence joins TRBV11-2 and TRBJ2-2, with D possibly matching TRBD1 (6 bases). The CDR3 is 14 amino acids. V lost 1 base and J 6 bases, leaving 9 bases between the germline ends. Germline V gives CDR1 SGHAT, CDR2 FQNNGV. As DNA, the CDR3 is TGTGCCAGCAGCTTAGTCACAGGGTCCGGGGAGCTGTTTTTT. It is translated as CASSLVTGSGELFF.

V usage is TRBV5-1 and J usage is TRBJ1-2, with 12 bases that match TRBD1. The CDR3 is 13 residues long. Germline V gene lookup returns CDR1 SGHRS and CDR2 YFSETQ. Trimming took 3 bases from V and 7 from J; bases not matched to a gene: 1. CDR3: CASSWDRGPGYTF. In DNA form, the CDR3 reads TGCGCCAGCAGCTGGGACAGGGGGCCTGGCTACACCTTC.

At least ten counts were recorded for this clonotype. The chain carries TRBV7-2 and TRBJ2-5, with 7 positions matching TRBD1. Germline trimming cut 6 bases from V and 5 bases from J; bases unmatched to any gene: 6. The CDR3 runs to 13 residues. The germline V gene encodes CDR1 SGHTA and CDR2 FQGNSA. CDR3 amino acids: CASSSLGGETQYF. CDR3 in DNA: TGTGCCAGCAGTTCTTTAGGGGGCGAGACCCAGTACTTC. The variable domain in full, completed from reference TRBV7-2 and TRBJ2-5, reads GAGVSQSPSNKVTEKGKDVELRCDPISGHTALYWYRQSLGQGLEFLIYFQGNSAPDKSGLPSDRFSAERTGGSVSTLTIQRTQQEDSAVYLCASSSLGGETQYFGPGTRLLVL.

This clonotype was detected many times. The V gene is TRBV2, the J gene TRBJ2-7; the match to TRBD2 covers 9 bases. The CDR3 length is 14 residues. The V and J ends lost 6 bases and 3 bases, in that order; junction bases with no gene match: 6. Per the germline V gene, CDR1 is SNHLY and CDR2 is FYNNEI. CDR3 residues: CASSTGTSSYEQYF. The CDR3 DNA is TGTGCCAGCAGCACCGGGACTAGCAGCTACGAGCAGTACTTC.

In its sample, this clonotype was seen a few times. V is TRBV10-3 and J is TRBJ2-3; D might be TRBD1 or TRBD2, each matching 6 bases. V was shortened by 3 bases and J by 5 bases, with 12 bases between the two germline ends. In germline, CDR1 is ENHRY, CDR2 SYGVKD. The CDR3 contains 14 residues. CDR3 sequence: CAISEPRGQDTQYF. The DNA of the CDR3 is TGTGCCATCAGTGAACCGCGGGGACAAGATACGCAGTATTTT.

The V call is TRBV7-9, the J call TRBJ1-4, with D tentatively TRBD1 (6 bases). The CDR3 contains 14 residues. The germline V gene encodes CDR1 SEHNR and CDR2 FQNEAQ (reference sequence). Trimming took off 5 bases at V and 0 bases at J, with 7 bases between the two ends. CDR3: CASSRDTTNEKLFF. Here the CDR3 DNA reads TGTGCCAGCAGCCGGGACACAACTAATGAAAAACTGTTTTTT.

CDR3 protein: CSVDPGTGRNIQYF. CDR3 in DNA: TGCAGCGTTGACCCCGGGACAGGGAGAAACATTCAGTACTTC. V is TRBV29-1 and J is TRBJ2-4; 9 bases align to TRBD1. Losses at the gene ends were 3 bases for V and 6 bases for J; bases not matched to a gene: 6. This CDR3 comprises 14 residues. Looked up from germline, CDR1 is SQVTM and CDR2 is ANQGSEA.

This clonotype showed up just a few times. The CDR3 DNA reads TGTGCCAGCAGCGTAGGCCCGAACACTGAAGCTTTCTTT. Translated, it gives CASSVGPNTEAFF. The V gene is TRBV9, the J gene TRBJ1-1, with no clear D. V was pared by 0 bases and J by 1 base, with 4 bases between. CDR1 is SGDLS and CDR2 is YYNGEE in the germline V gene. CDR3 length: 13 residues. Full variable domain (remainder filled in from reference TRBV9 and TRBJ1-1): DSGVTQTPKHLITATGQRVTLRCSPRSGDLSVYWYQQSLDQGLQFLIQYYNGEERAKGNILERFSAQQFPDLHSELNLSSLELGDSALYFCASSVGPNTEAFFGQGTRLTVV.

There are many counts of this clonotype. CDR3 residues: CASNRADTGELFF. The DNA of the CDR3 is TGTGCCAGCAATCGGGCGGACACCGGGGAGCTGTTTTTT. The chain combines TRBV7-9 with TRBJ2-2; D is unresolved. Deletions cut 7 bases from V and 3 bases from J, with 9 bases between. The CDR3 has 13 residues. Germline-derived CDR1 and CDR2 are SEHNR and FQNEAQ (reference sequence).

This clonotype was seen many times. With a much larger clone just one base away, this may be a read error. This chain joins TRBV4-3 and TRBJ1-1; D gene ambiguous. The CDR3 runs to 14 residues. V dropped 2 bases and J dropped 3 bases, with 10 bases sitting between them. Germline CDR1 and CDR2: LGHNA and YSLEER. The CDR3 sequence is CASSQCDVDTEAFF. In DNA form, the CDR3 reads TGCGCCAGCAGCCAATGTGACGTGGACACTGAAGCTTTCTTT.

The table lists this clonotype with many counts. The rearrangement links TRBV29-1 to TRBJ2-7, with 7 positions matching TRBD1. The V segment lost 4 bases and the J segment 6 bases; nucleotides outside the gene matches: 6. This CDR3 comprises 12 residues. Germline V gives CDR1 SQVTM, CDR2 ANQGSEA. The CDR3 bases are TGCAGCGTTGTGAGCAGGGGGACCGAGCAGTACTTC. Its protein product is CSVVSRGTEQYF.